This T cell receptor (beta chain) emerged from a study of tumor-infiltrating lymphocytes in primary liver carcinoma. Joint extraction of RNA and DNA used roughly 18-34 mg of bulk tissue that was unsorted. Researchers generated TCR beta cDNA from 500 to 600 ng of total RNA, relying on a constant-region primer. Libraries covering TCR beta were generated through three nested multiplex PCR rounds (using a slightly modified ARM-PCR). Both of the initial two PCR rounds ran for around 10 cycles and employed TRBV1-TRBV30 forward primers alongside a C-beta reverse primer. TCRdb used MiXCR to reprocess the multiplex PCR reads, holding one entry per CDR3 protein. The sample holds approximately 37,000 distinct CDR3 sequences, roughly four fifths seen once. On this clonotype: This likely comes from a read error, as the CDR3 has no conserved phenylalanine or tryptophan at its end.

Germline lookup yields CDR1 SQVTM and CDR2 ANQGSEA. The CDR3 is 15 residues long. The receptor was isolated from a middle-aged man with primary liver carcinoma and hepatitis B virus infection. Sequenced material: liver tumor tissue from sampling region 4. The subset was: tumor region T4, right-lateral pole. The rearrangement joins TRBV29-1 to TRBJ2-5, with D maybe TRBD2 (5 bases). Written as DNA, the CDR3 is TGCAGCATTGAATCCGTGGCGGGTAGATCGGAGACCCAGTACTCC. Its protein is CSIESVAGRSETQYS.